The sequence of this T cell receptor beta chain was determined in a study of cytomegalovirus exposure and HLA in healthy donors. For the study at large: Among the approximately 400 donors who were genotyped, 81% fell in the genetic ancestry cluster that is associated with self-reported Caucasian donors.

Germline CDR1 and CDR2: SGHNT and YENEEA. CDR3 length: 16 amino acids. Trimming pared 4 bases from V and 0 bases from J, leaving 14 bases between. A multiplex PCR was run with 60 Vbeta primers and 13 Jbeta primers. Sequencing was performed with immunoSEQ multiplex PCR; in TCRdb, only in-frame clones are kept and a portion is missing. The data hold tens of thousands of clones, with about 66% observed a single time. This chain connects TRBV11-3 to TRBJ2-3; maybe TRBD1 (6 bases). Specimen: PBMCs. The TCR was taken from a man aged 50 to 60 in good health and CMV-seropositive. In DNA, the CDR3 is TGTGCCAGCAGCTGGGGGACAAGAGGGAGCACAGATACGCAGTATTTT. Translation gives CASSWGTRGSTDTQYF.